These 2 T cell receptor beta chains originate from one sample sequenced in a study of T cell repertoires in aging, cancer and after chemotherapy. Peripheral blood genomic DNA, not sorted cells or RNA, was the template. A mixed TRB-A/B primer pool amplified rearranged TRB by multiplex touch-down PCR. A single record per CDR3 protein comes from TCRdb applying MiXCR to the multiplex PCR reads. The sample lists more than 4,000 distinct CDR3 sequences, under 35% occurring once. Sample: blood. The receptors shown here come from a human donor with a blood cancer.

This clonotype was detected only a few times. This chain connects TRBV10-3 to TRBJ2-1; 14 positions match TRBD2. The junction had 13 bases not matched to a gene; V was cut back by 7 bases and J by 5 bases. Germline CDR1 is ENHRY and CDR2 is SYGVKD. CDR3 size: 18 residues. DNA of the CDR3: TGTGCCATCACCGCGAGACTAGCGGGAGGGTTGGGGCACAATGAGCAGTTCTTC. Its translation: CAITARLAGGLGHNEQFF.

Only one count was recorded for this clonotype. The chain recombines TRBV5-6 with TRBJ1-6; TRBD1 aligns across 10 bases. Germline V gene sequence: CDR1 SGHDT, CDR2 YYEEEE. The CDR3 sequence is 16 residues long. V was clipped by 1 base and J by 10 bases; unmatched bases: 8. The CDR3 bases are TGTGCCAGCAGCTTGACCGGTGGGACAGGGGACTCACCCCTCCACTTT. It is translated as CASSLTGGTGDSPLHF.